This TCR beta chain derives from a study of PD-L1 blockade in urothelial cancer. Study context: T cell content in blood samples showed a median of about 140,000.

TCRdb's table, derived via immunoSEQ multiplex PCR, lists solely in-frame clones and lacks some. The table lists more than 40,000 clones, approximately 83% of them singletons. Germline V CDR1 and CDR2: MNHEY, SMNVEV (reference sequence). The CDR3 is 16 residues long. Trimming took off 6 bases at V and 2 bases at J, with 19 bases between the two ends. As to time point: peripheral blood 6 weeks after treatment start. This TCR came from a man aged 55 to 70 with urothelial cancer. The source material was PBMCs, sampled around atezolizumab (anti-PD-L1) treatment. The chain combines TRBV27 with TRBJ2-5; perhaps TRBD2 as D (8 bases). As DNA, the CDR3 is TGTGCCAGCAGAAGAAGGGGGCGGGGGGAACAAGAGACCCAGTACTTC. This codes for CASRRRGRGEQETQYF.